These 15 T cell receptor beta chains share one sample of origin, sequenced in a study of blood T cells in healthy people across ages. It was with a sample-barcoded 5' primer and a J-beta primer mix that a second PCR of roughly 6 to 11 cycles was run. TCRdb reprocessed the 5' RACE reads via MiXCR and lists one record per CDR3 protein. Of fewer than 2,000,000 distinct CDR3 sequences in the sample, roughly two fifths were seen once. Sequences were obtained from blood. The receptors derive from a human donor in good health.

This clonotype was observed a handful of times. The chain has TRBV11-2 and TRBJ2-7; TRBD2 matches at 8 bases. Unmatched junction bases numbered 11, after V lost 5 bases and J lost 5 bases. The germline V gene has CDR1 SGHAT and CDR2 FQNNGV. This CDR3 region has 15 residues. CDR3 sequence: CASSPAGTSSNEQYF. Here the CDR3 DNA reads TGTGCCAGCAGCCCAGCCGGGACTAGTAGTAACGAGCAGTACTTC.

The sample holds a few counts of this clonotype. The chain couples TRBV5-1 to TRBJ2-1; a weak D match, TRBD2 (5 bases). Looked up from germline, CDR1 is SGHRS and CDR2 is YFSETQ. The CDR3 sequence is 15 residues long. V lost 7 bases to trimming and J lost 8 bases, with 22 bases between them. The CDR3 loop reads CASAILGLAGDEQFF. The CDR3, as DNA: TGCGCCAGCGCTATCCTCGGGCTAGCTGGTGATGAGCAGTTCTTC.

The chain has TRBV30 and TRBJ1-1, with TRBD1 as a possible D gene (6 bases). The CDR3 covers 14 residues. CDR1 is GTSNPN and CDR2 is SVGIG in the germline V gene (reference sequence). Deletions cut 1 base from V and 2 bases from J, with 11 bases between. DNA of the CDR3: TGTGCCTGGAGTGGGGGGCCCCTTAACACTGAAGCTTTCTTT. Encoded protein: CAWSGGPLNTEAFF.

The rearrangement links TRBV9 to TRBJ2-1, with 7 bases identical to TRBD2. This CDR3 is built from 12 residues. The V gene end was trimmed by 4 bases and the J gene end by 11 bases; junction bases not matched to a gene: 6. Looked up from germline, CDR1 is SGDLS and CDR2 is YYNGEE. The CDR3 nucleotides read TGTGCCAGCAGCCCGCGGGACTATCAGCAGTTCTTC. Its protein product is CASSPRDYQQFF.

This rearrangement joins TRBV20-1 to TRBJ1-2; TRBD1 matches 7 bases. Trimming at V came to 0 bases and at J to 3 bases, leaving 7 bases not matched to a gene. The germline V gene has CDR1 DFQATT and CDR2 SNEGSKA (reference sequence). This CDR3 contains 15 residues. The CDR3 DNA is TGCAGTGCTAGAGAGGTAGGGGGCAGCGACTATGGCTACACCTTC. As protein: CSAREVGGSDYGYTF.

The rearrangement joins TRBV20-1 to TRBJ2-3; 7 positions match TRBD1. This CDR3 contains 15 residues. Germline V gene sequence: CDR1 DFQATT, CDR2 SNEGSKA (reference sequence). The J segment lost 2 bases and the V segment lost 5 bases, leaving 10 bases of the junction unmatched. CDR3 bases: TGCAGTGCTCCGAAAGGGGGCCTAGCCACAGATACGCAGTATTTT. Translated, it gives CSAPKGGLATDTQYF.

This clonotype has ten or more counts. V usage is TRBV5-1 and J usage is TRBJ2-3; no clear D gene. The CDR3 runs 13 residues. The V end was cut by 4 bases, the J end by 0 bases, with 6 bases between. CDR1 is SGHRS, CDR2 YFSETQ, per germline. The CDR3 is CASSLQSTDTQYF. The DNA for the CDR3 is TGCGCCAGCAGCCTCCAGAGCACAGATACGCAGTATTTT. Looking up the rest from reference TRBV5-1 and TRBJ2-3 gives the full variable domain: KAGVTQTPRYLIKTRGQQVTLSCSPISGHRSVSWYQQTPGQGLQFLFEYFSETQRNKGNFPGRFSGRQFSNSRSEMNVSTLELGDSALYLCASSLQSTDTQYFGPGTRLTVL.

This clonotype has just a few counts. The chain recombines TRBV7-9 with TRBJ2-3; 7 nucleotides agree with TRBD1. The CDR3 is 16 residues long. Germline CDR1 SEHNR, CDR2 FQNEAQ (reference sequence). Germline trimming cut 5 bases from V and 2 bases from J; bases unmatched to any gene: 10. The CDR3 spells CASSPRDRANTDTQYF. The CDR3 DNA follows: TGTGCCAGCAGCCCTCGGGACAGAGCAAACACAGATACGCAGTATTTT.

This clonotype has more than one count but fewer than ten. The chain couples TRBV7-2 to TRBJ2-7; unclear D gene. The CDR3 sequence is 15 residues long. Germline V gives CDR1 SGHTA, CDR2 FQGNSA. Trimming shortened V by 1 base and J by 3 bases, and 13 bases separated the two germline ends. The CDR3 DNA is TGTGCCAGCAGCTTAGATCCCGGTCCATACTACGAGCAGTACTTC. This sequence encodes CASSLDPGPYYEQYF.

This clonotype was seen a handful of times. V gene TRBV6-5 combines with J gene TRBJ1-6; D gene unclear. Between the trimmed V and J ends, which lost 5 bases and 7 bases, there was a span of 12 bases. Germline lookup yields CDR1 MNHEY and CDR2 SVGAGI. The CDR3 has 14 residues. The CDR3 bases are TGTGCCAGCAGTCTAACAATAGGGAATTCACCCCTCCACTTT. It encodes CASSLTIGNSPLHF.

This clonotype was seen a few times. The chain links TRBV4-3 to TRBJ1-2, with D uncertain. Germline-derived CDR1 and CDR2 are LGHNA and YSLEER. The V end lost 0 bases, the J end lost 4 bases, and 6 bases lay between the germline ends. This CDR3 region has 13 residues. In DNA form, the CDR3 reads TGCGCCAGCAGCCAAGAGGGGTTCTATGGCTACACCTTC. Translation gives CASSQEGFYGYTF.

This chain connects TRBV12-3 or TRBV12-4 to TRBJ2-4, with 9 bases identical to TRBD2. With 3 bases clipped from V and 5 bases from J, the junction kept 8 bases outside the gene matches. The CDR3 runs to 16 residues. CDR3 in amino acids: CASSLTAGGPQNIQYF. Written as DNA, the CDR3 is TGTGCCAGCAGTTTGACGGCGGGGGGGCCCCAAAACATTCAGTACTTC.

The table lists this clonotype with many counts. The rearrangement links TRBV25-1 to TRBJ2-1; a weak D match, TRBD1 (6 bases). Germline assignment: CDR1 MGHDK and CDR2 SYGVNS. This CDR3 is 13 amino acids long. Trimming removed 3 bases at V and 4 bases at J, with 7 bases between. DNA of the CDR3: TGTGCCAGCAGTGAGGACAGTTACAATGAGCAGTTCTTC. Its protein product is CASSEDSYNEQFF.

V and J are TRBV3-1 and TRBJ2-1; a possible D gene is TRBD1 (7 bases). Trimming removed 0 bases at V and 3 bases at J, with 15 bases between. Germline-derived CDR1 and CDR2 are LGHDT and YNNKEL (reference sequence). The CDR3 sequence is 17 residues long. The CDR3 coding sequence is TGTGCCAGCAGCCAAGACAGGGGGGATACCGTCTACAATGAGCAGTTCTTC. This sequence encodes CASSQDRGDTVYNEQFF.

The CDR3: CASSQVSENYGYTF. Written as DNA, the CDR3 is TGTGCCAGCAGCCAAGTCTCAGAGAACTATGGCTACACCTTC. This chain links TRBV4-2 with TRBJ1-2, with D unclear. Per germline, CDR1 LGHNA and CDR2 YNFKEQ. Trimming pared 1 base from V and 2 bases from J, leaving 8 bases between. The CDR3 extends over 14 amino acids.